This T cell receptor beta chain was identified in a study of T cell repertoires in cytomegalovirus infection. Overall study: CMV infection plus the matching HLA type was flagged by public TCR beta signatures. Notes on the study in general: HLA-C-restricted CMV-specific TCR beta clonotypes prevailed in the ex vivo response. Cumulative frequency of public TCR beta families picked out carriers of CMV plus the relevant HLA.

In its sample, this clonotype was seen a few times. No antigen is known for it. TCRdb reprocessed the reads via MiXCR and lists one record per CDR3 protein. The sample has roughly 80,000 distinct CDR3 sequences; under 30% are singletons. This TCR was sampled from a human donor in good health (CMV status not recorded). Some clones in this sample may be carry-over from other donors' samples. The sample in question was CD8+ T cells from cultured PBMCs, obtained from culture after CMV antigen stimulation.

The CDR3: CASESMTEASYEQYF. The CDR3 DNA is TGTGCCAGCGAGTCGATGACCGAAGCATCCTACGAGCAGTACTTC. This chain uses TRBV6-2 or TRBV6-3 with TRBJ2-7; D ambiguous. Germline lookup yields CDR1 MNHEY and CDR2 SVGEGT. This CDR3 is 15 amino acids long. V was trimmed by 8 bases and J by 1 base, leaving 18 bases between them.